The sequence of this T cell receptor (beta chain) was determined in a study of vaccination effects on CD4 cells after COVID-19. For this clone: Its target is not known.

Study-wide results and limits: Few convalescent patients, and no early post-infection timepoints, were available to the study.

Subsequent to less than twelve days of culture, CD4+ T cells were isolated. Half-medium exchanges with IL-2 medium took place on days 3 and 7. Assay: immunoSEQ multiplex PCR; the TCRdb copy retains only in-frame clones and omits some. The table lists about 53,000 clones, about three quarters of them singletons, with 3% to 3.5% in the top ten. Germline V gene lookup returns CDR1 MNHEY and CDR2 SVGAGI. The CDR3 runs to 13 residues. Trimming pared 6 bases from V and 1 base from J, leaving 9 bases between. This TCR was recovered from a human donor who received a COVID-19 vaccine. The chain recombines TRBV6-5 with TRBJ1-1; the D is unclear. The sequencing used CD4+ T cells from PBMCs cultured without peptide, collected before COVID-19 vaccination. The CDR3 sequence is CASRAWPNTEAFF. For the CDR3, the DNA is TGTGCCAGCAGAGCGTGGCCGAACACTGAAGCTTTCTTT.